The present T cell receptor beta chain was sequenced within a study of CD8 T cells in Susac syndrome. The study's findings and limits: The study recognized that its TCR sequencing and HLA analysis covered a relatively small number of individuals.

A quantity of roughly 0.5 to 1 ug RNA underwent reverse transcription using random hexamers. The immunoSEQ assay covered 54 Vbeta and 13 Jbeta segments for CDR3. Using its own MiXCR run on the immunoSEQ multiplex PCR reads, TCRdb lists one record per CDR3 protein. The sample records some 260,000 distinct CDR3 sequences, approximately 84% being singletons. TCR beta from blood CD8+ and CD4+ T cells was sequenced. Germline V gene data show CDR1 as MNHEY and CDR2 as SMNVEV (reference sequence). The CDR3 consists of 15 residues. The trim removed 7 bases at V and 7 bases at J, leaving 9 bases unmatched. This clonotype was counted once. Its antigen is as yet unknown.

The sequence was collected from a human donor with multiple sclerosis. Material: CD8+ T cells from PBMCs. This chain links TRBV27 with TRBJ2-2, with 10 bases identical to TRBD1. CDR3 residues: CASKYGQGGIGELFF. The CDR3 DNA reads TGTGCCAGCAAATATGGACAGGGGGGAATCGGGGAGCTGTTTTTT.